A selection of T cell receptor beta chains follows, all from one sample in a study of shared clonotypes between healthy human individuals. Assay used: immunoSEQ multiplex PCR; TCRdb lists only in-frame clones, some missing. The table lists some 2 million clones, 85% to 95% of them singletons, with more than 0.95% in the top ten. Sequenced input: naive CD8+ T cells sorted from blood. Receptors were obtained from a man younger than 35 in good health. Each CDR3 is given with its conserved first and last residue. A D gene is named only where the DNA matches it firmly. Clone size is not always given. Where it is, it says once, few, many or a class for expanded clones.

DNA	CDR3	V	D	size	J
TGTGCCAGCAGTCCTAACAGGGGGCACACTGAAGCTTTCTTT	CASSPNRGHTEAFF	TRBV7-9	TRBD1	.	TRBJ1-1
TGTGCCAGCAGCTTAGAGGCAGGATCGGGCTATGGCTACACCTTC	CASSLEAGSGYGYTF	TRBV7-6	.	.	TRBJ1-2
TGTGCCAGTAGTATCTTTTTTAGTAGAGGAGATTACGAGCAGTACTTC	CASSIFFSRGDYEQYF	TRBV19	.	.	TRBJ2-7
TGTGCCAGCAGTGCGCCCTCCCGGACAGGGTCTTACACTGAAGCTTTCTTT	CASSAPSRTGSYTEAFF	TRBV25-1	TRBD1	.	TRBJ1-1
TGTGCCAGCAGTTACGAGCCAGTGAATTACGAGCAGTACTTC	CASSYEPVNYEQYF	TRBV6-6	.	.	TRBJ2-7
TGTGCCAGCAGCCTGGGCGACAATGAGCAGTTCTTC	CASSLGDNEQFF	TRBV6-6	.	.	TRBJ2-1
TGCGCCAGCAGCCAAGGTCAGGCAGGAGCCTACGAGCAGTACTTC	CASSQGQAGAYEQYF	TRBV4-3	.	.	TRBJ2-7
TGTGCCAGCAGCGCAGGACAGGGGGCGAACACCGGGGAGCTGTTTTTT	CASSAGQGANTGELFF	TRBV9	TRBD1	.	TRBJ2-2
TGTGCCACCAGCAGAGAATTGGCTAGCTACGAGCAGTACTTC	CATSRELASYEQYF	TRBV15	.	.	TRBJ2-7
TGTGCCTGGAGCCTGGGGCAGCCCGGGGAGCAGTACTTC	CAWSLGQPGEQYF	TRBV30	.	once	TRBJ2-7
TGTGCCAGCAGCCACGACAGGGGGCAGAGTGAGCAGTTCTTC	CASSHDRGQSEQFF	TRBV7-9	TRBD1	.	TRBJ2-1
TGTGCCAGCAGCCCCGGCCCCGTAACAGGGGGCTTGGACACTGAAGCTTTCTTT	CASSPGPVTGGLDTEAFF	TRBV7-9	TRBD1	.	TRBJ1-1
TGTGCCAGCAGCTTCCGGGGCAGTTTTCATGGCTACACCTTC	CASSFRGSFHGYTF	TRBV13	.	.	TRBJ1-2
TGTGCCAGCAGCTTGGGGACAGGGACCATCTACGAGCAGTACTTC	CASSLGTGTIYEQYF	TRBV5-4	TRBD1	once	TRBJ2-7
TGTGCCAGCAGCGTAGGTGGGGGAAACTATGGCTACACCTTC	CASSVGGGNYGYTF	TRBV9	.	.	TRBJ1-2
TGCGCCAGCAGCCAAGATCTGCTAGACCTCTACGAGCAGTACTTC	CASSQDLLDLYEQYF	TRBV4-1	.	.	TRBJ2-7
TGTGCCAGCAGCCGCGAGGCCCTGGATGGGAGAGGCGAGCAGTACTTC	CASSREALDGRGEQYF	TRBV7-9	.	.	TRBJ2-7
TGTGCCAGCAGTTCCACCGGGACAGTAAATTCACCCCTCCACTTT	CASSSTGTVNSPLHF	TRBV6-5	TRBD1	.	TRBJ1-6
TGTGCCAGCAGAATGACAGGGGGCAGGGGGGACATTCAGTACTTC	CASRMTGGRGDIQYF	TRBV6-1	TRBD1	.	TRBJ2-4
TGTGCCAGCAGTTACCGCGTAACCTACGAGCAGTACTTC	CASSYRVTYEQYF	TRBV27	.	.	TRBJ2-7
TGTGCCAGCAGCCCGAGGGACCTCTCCTACAATGAGCAGTTCTTC	CASSPRDLSYNEQFF	TRBV5-4	.	once	TRBJ2-1
TGTGCCAGCAGTATCCGACAGGGAGGCACTGAAGCTTTCTTT	CASSIRQGGTEAFF	TRBV27	TRBD1	.	TRBJ1-1
TGTGCCATCGGCTCGTGGGACCGTAACTCTGGAAACACCATATATTTT	CAIGSWDRNSGNTIYF	TRBV10-3	.	.	TRBJ1-3
TGTGCCAGCGCCCAGGGGATAATGGTGTCGGAAGGTCTAAACGAGCAGTACTTC	CASAQGIMVSEGLNEQYF	TRBV2	.	.	TRBJ2-7
TGTGCCAGCAGTTACTCCAATGAGCAGTTCTTC	CASSYSNEQFF	TRBV6-6	.	.	TRBJ2-1
TGTGCCAGCAGTTCACACTTTAAAGGGCAGCCCCAGCATTTT	CASSSHFKGQPQHF	TRBV28	.	.	TRBJ1-5
TGTGCCAGCAGCACCGGGGACGGGACCTACGAGCAGTACTTC	CASSTGDGTYEQYF	TRBV7-9	.	.	TRBJ2-7
TGTGCCAGCAGCCCCCACGGGGATTACGAGCAGTACTTC	CASSPHGDYEQYF	TRBV7-9	.	.	TRBJ2-7
TGTGCCACCAGCACCGGTGGGGGGGCTGACGGGGAGCTGTTTTTT	CATSTGGGADGELFF	TRBV15	.	.	TRBJ2-2
TGTGCCAGCAGTTTAGGTGGATCTAACTATGGCTACACCTTC	CASSLGGSNYGYTF	TRBV27	.	.	TRBJ1-2
TGTGCCTGGAGTGGAGGGGAGACAGATACGCAGTATTTT	CAWSGGETDTQYF	TRBV30	.	.	TRBJ2-3
TGTGCCAGCAGCTCGAAACGACAGGGGGGACCCTATAATTCACCCCTCCACTTT	CASSSKRQGGPYNSPLHF	TRBV7-9	TRBD1	.	TRBJ1-6
TGTGCCAGCAGACTCCAAGGGGGTGAAGCTTTCTTT	CASRLQGGEAFF	TRBV11-3	.	.	TRBJ1-1
TGTGCCAGCAGTTACTCGAGTCTACAGTCCTCCTACGAGCAGTACTTC	CASSYSSLQSSYEQYF	TRBV6-5	.	.	TRBJ2-7
TGTGCCAGCAGTTTATATGGTTGGGAAGGCGGCCGGCTAAATTCACCCCTCCACTTT	CASSLYGWEGGRLNSPLHF	TRBV27	.	.	TRBJ1-6
TGTGCCAGCAGCTTCTGGACCTCAGCACAACACGAGCAGTACTTC	CASSFWTSAQHEQYF	TRBV5-4	.	.	TRBJ2-7
TGTACCACCCGGGACACTCGCAGGCCGAACACCGGGGAGCTGTTTTTT	CTTRDTRRPNTGELFF	TRBV7-9	.	few	TRBJ2-2
TGTGCCAGCAGCCATAACCAAGGACCTTATGACTATGGCTACACCTTC	CASSHNQGPYDYGYTF	TRBV9	.	.	TRBJ1-2
TGTGCCAGCAGTTTGGGACTAGCATCCTACAATGAGCAGTTCTTC	CASSLGLASYNEQFF	TRBV27	TRBD2	.	TRBJ2-1
TGTGCCACCCTCACTAGCGCAACCGAGGGGGACAATGAGCAGTTCTTC	CATLTSATEGDNEQFF	TRBV15	.	once	TRBJ2-1
TGTGCCAGCAGCGGGACACCTCCTAACTATGGCTACACCTTC	CASSGTPPNYGYTF	TRBV5-4	.	.	TRBJ1-2
TGTGCCAGTATGGCTACCCTCACAGATACGCAGTATTTT	CASMATLTDTQYF	TRBV27	.	.	TRBJ2-3
TGTGCCAGCAGCTTAGGTGGGGAGGAGGGCAATCAGCCCCAGCATTTT	CASSLGGEEGNQPQHF	TRBV13	.	.	TRBJ1-5
TGTGCCAGCAGCTTAGCGGGGGGCTCTGGAAACACCATATATTTT	CASSLAGGSGNTIYF	TRBV13	.	.	TRBJ1-3
TGTGCCAGCAGTCAGCCGGACAAGGTGGATGGCTACACCTTC	CASSQPDKVDGYTF	TRBV6-5	.	.	TRBJ1-2
TGTGCCAGCAGTTACGGACAGGGGGGTAGACTGTTTTTT	CASSYGQGGRLFF	TRBV6-5	TRBD1	.	TRBJ1-4
TGTGCCAGCAGCTTGTGGACAGGGACGGAGACCCAGTACTTC	CASSLWTGTETQYF	TRBV5-4	TRBD1	.	TRBJ2-5
TGTGCCACCAGCAGAGATATTGCTAGCGCCGTCTACGAGCAGTACTTC	CATSRDIASAVYEQYF	TRBV15	.	.	TRBJ2-7